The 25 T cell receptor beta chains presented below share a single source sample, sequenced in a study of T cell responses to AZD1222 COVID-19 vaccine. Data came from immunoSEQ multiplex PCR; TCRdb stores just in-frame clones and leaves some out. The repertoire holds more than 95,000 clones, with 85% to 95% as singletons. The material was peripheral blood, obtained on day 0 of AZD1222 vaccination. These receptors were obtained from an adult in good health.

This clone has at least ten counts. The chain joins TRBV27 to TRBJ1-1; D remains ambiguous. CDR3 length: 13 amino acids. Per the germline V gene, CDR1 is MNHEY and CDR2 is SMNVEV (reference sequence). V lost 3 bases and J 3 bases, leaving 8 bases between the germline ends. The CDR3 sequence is CASSFKEDTEAFF. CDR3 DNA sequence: TGTGCCAGCAGTTTTAAGGAGGACACTGAAGCTTTCTTT.

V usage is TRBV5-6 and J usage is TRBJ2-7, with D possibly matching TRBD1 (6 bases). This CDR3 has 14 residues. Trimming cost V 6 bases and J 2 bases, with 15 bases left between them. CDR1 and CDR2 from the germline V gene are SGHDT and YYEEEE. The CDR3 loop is CASTGRDNAYEQYF. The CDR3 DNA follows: TGTGCCAGCACCGGAAGGGACAACGCCTACGAGCAGTACTTC.

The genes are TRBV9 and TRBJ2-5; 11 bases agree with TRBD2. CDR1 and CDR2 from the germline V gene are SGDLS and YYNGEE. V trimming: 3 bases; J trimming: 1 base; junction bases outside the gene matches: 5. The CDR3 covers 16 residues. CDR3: CASSAHSGRGQETQYF. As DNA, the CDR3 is TGTGCCAGCAGCGCCCATAGCGGGAGGGGCCAAGAGACCCAGTACTTC.

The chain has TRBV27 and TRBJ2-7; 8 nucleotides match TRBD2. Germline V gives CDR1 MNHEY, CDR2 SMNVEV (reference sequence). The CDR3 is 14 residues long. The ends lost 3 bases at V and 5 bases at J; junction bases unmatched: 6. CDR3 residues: CASSFGTSQHEQYF. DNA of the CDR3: TGTGCCAGCAGTTTTGGGACTAGTCAACACGAGCAGTACTTC.

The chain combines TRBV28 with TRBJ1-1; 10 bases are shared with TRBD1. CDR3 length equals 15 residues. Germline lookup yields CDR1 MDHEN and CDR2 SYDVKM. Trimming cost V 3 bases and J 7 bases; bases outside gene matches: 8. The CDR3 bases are TGTGCCAGCAGTTTCCCCGGACAGGGGGTATTTGAAGCTTTCTTT. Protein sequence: CASSFPGQGVFEAFF.

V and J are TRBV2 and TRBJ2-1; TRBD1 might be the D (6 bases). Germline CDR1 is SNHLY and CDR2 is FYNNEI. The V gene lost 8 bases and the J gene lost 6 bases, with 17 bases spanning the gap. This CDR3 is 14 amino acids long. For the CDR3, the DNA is TGTGCCAGCTCTGGGGGCAGGGCGGTCAATGAGCAGTTCTTC. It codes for CASSGGRAVNEQFF.

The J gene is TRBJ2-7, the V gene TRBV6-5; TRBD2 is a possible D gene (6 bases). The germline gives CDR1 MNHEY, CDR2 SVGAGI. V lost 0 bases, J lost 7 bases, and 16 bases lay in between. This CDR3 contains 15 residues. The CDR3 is CASSYSSGLLWEQYF. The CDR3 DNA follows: TGTGCCAGCAGTTACTCGAGCGGGCTGCTATGGGAGCAGTACTTC.

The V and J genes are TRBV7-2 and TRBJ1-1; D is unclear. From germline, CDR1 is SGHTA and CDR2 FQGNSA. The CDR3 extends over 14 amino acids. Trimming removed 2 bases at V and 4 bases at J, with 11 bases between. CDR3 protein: CASSLNTMGTEAFF. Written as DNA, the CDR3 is TGTGCCAGCAGCTTAAACACGATGGGCACTGAAGCTTTCTTT. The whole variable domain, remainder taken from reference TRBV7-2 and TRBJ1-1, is GAGVSQSPSNKVTEKGKDVELRCDPISGHTALYWYRQSLGQGLEFLIYFQGNSAPDKSGLPSDRFSAERTGGSVSTLTIQRTQQEDSAVYLCASSLNTMGTEAFFGQGTRLTVV.

This CDR3 reads CASSVLGQVGFEQYF. The CDR3 nucleotides read TGTGCCAGCAGTGTATTGGGACAGGTAGGATTCGAGCAGTACTTC. The V gene is TRBV25-1, the J gene TRBJ2-7; TRBD1 matches at 8 bases. J was trimmed by 6 bases and V by 4 bases; bases with no gene match: 11. Germline values: CDR1 MGHDK, CDR2 SYGVNS. The CDR3 length is 15 residues.

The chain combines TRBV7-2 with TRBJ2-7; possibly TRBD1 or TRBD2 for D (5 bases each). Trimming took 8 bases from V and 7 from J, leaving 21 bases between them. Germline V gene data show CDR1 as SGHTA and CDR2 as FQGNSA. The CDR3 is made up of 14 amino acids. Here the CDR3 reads CASCLGTAAGEQYF. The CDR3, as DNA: TGTGCCAGCTGCCTTGGGACCGCTGCGGGTGAGCAGTACTTC.

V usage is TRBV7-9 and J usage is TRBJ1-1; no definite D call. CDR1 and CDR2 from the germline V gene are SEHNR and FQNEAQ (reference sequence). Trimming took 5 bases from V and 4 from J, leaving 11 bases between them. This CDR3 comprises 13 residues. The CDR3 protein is CASSLLISTEAFF. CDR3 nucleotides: TGTGCCAGCAGCCTACTCATTTCCACTGAAGCTTTCTTT.

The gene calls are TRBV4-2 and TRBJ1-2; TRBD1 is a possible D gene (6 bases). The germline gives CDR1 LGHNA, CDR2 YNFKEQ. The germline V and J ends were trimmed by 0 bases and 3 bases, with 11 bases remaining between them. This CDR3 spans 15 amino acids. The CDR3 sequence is CASSQDRQGYYGYTF. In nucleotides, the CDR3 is TGTGCCAGCAGCCAAGATCGCCAGGGGTACTATGGCTACACCTTC.

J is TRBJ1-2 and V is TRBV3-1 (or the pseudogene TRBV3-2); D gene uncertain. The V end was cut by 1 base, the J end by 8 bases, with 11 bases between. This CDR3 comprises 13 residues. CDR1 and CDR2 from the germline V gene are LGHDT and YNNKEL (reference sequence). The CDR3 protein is CASSQVDDTGYTF. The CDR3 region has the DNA TGTGCCAGCAGCCAAGTAGACGATACCGGCTACACCTTC.

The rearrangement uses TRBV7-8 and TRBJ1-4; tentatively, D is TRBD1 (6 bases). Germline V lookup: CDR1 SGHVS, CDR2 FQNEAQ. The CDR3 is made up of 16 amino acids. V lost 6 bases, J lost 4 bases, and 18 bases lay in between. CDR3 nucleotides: TGTGCCAGCAGACCCGCGGTGGGACAAAGTAATGAAAAACTGTTTTTT. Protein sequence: CASRPAVGQSNEKLFF.

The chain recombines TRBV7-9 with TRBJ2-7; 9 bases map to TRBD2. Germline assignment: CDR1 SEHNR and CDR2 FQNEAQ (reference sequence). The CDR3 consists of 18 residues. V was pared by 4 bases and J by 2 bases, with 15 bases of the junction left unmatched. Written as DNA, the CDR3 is TGTGCCAGCAGCTCCGGGATAAATAGCGGGAGTTATCCCTACGAGCAGTACTTC. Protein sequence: CASSSGINSGSYPYEQYF.

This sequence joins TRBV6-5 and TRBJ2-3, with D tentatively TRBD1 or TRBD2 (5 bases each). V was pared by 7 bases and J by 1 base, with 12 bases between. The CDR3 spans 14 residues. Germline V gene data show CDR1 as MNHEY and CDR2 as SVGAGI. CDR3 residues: CASTGTRGTDTQYF. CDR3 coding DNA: TGTGCCAGCACCGGGACCCGGGGCACAGATACGCAGTATTTT.

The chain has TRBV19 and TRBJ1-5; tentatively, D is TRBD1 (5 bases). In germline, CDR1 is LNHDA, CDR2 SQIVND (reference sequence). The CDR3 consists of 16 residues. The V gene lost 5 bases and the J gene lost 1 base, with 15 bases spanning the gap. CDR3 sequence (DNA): TGTGCCAGTAGTTGGACGACAAGGGGCAGCAATCAGCCCCAGCATTTT. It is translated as CASSWTTRGSNQPQHF.

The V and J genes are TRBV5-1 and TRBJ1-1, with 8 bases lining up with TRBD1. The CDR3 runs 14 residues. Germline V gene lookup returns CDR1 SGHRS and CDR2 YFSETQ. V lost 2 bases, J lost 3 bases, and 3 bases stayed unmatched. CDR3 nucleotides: TGCGCCAGCAGCTTACAGGGACAGGACACTGAAGCTTTCTTT. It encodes CASSLQGQDTEAFF. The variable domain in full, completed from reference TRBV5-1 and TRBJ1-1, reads KAGVTQTPRYLIKTRGQQVTLSCSPISGHRSVSWYQQTPGQGLQFLFEYFSETQRNKGNFPGRFSGRQFSNSRSEMNVSTLELGDSALYLCASSLQGQDTEAFFGQGTRLTVV.

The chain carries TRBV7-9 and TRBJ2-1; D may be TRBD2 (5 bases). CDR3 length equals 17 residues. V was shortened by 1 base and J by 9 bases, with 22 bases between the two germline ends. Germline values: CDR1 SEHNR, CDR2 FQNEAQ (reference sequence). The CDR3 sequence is CASSLGRGEGRIIEQFF. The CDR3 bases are TGTGCCAGCAGCTTAGGTCGAGGCGAGGGCCGTATCATTGAGCAGTTCTTC.

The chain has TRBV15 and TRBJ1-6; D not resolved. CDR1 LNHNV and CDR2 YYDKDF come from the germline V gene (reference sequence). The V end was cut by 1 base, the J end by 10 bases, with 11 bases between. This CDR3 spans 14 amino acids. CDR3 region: CATSRVKGRSPLHF. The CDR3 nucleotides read TGTGCCACCAGCAGAGTTAAGGGTCGGTCACCCCTCCACTTT.

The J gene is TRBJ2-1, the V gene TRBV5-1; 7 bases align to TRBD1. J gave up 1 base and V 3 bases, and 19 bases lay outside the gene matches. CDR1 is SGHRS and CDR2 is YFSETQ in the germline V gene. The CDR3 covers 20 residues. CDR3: CASSSPGTANPSGSYNEQFF. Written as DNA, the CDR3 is TGCGCCAGCAGCTCGCCTGGGACAGCTAACCCATCGGGGTCCTACAATGAGCAGTTCTTC. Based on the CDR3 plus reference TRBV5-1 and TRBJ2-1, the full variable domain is KAGVTQTPRYLIKTRGQQVTLSCSPISGHRSVSWYQQTPGQGLQFLFEYFSETQRNKGNFPGRFSGRQFSNSRSEMNVSTLELGDSALYLCASSSPGTANPSGSYNEQFFGPGTRLTVL.

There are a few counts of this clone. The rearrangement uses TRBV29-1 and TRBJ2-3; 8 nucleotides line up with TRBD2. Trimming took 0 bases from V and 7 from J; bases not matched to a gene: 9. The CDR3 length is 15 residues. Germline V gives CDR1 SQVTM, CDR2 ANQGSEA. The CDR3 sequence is CSVEDGSGMLYTQYF. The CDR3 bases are TGCAGCGTTGAAGACGGTAGCGGGATGTTGTATACGCAGTATTTT.

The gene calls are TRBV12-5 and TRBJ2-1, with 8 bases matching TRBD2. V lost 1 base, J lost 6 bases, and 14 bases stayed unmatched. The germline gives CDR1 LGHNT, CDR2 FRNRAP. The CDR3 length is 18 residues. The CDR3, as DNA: TGTGCTAGTGGTTTGGGGCCCTTCCAGCGGGAGAGCGGCAATGAGCAGTTCTTC. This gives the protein CASGLGPFQRESGNEQFF.

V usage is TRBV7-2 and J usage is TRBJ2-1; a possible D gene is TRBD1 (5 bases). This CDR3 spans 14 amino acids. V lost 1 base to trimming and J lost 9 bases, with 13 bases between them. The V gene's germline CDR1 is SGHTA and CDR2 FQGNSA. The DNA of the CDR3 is TGTGCCAGCAGCTTAGGTCAGGGTGGGCTTGAGCAGTTCTTC. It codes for CASSLGQGGLEQFF.

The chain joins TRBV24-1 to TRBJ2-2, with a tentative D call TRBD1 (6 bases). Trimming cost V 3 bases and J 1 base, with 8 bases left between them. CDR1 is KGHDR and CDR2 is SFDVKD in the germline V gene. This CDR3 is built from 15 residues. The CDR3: CATSDHRENTGELFF. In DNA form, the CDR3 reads TGTGCCACCAGTGATCACAGGGAGAACACCGGGGAGCTGTTTTTT.